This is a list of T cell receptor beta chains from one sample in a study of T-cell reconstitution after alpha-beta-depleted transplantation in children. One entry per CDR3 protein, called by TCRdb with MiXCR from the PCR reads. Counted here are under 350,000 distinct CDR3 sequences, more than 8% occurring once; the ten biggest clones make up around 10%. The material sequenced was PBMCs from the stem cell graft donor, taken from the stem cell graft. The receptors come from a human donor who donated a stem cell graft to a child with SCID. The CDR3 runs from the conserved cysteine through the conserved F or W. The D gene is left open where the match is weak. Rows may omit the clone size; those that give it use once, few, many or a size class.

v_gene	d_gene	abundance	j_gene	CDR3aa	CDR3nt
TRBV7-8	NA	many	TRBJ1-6	CATTVPGSSYNSPLHF	TGTGCCACAACGGTGCCAGGGAGCTCCTATAATTCACCCCTCCACTTT
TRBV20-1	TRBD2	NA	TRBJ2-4	CSARDGTSGGEVKNIQYF	TGCAGTGCTAGAGATGGGACTAGCGGGGGGGAGGTCAAAAACATTCAGTACTTC
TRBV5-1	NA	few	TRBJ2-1	CASSTGTHRNGEQFF	TGCGCCAGCAGCACGGGGACTCACCGAAATGGGGAGCAGTTCTTC
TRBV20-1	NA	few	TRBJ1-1	CSAKRVAYTEAFF	TGCAGTGCCAAGCGTGTGGCCTACACTGAAGCTTTCTTT
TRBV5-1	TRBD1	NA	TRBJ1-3	CASSLTGVLSGNTIYF	TGCGCCAGCAGCTTGACAGGGGTACTCTCTGGAAACACCATATATTTT
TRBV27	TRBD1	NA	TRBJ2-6	CASRPGQGAGANVLTF	TGTGCCAGCAGGCCGGGACAGGGGGCTGGGGCCAACGTCCTGACTTTC
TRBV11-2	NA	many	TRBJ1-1	CASSLVPTGTEAFF	TGTGCCAGCAGCTTAGTCCCAACGGGCACTGAAGCTTTCTTT
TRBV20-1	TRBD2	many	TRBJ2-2	CSARDLRTSGVNTGELFF	TGCAGTGCTAGAGATCTCCGGACTAGCGGGGTTAACACCGGGGAGCTGTTTTTT
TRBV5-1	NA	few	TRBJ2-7	CASSLRQPPYEQYF	TGCGCCAGCAGCCTGAGACAGCCTCCCTACGAGCAGTACTTC
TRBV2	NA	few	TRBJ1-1	CASSAGRGTEAFF	TGTGCCAGCAGTGCAGGCAGGGGCACTGAAGCTTTCTTT
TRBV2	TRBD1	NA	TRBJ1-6	CASSEDRGDSPLHF	TGTGCCAGCAGTGAAGACAGGGGTGATTCACCCCTCCACTTT
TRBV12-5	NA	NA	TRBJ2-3	CASGQQGPTDTQYF	TGTGCTAGTGGCCAACAGGGCCCCACAGATACGCAGTATTTT
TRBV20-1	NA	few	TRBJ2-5	CSARYGGQETQYF	TGCAGTGCTCGCTATGGGGGGCAAGAGACCCAGTACTTC
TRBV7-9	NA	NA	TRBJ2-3	CASSPASPTQYF	TGTGCCAGCAGCCCGGCCTCTCCCACGCAGTATTTT
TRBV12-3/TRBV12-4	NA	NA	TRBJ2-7	CASSPRQYF	TGTGCCAGCAGTCCTCGGCAGTACTTC
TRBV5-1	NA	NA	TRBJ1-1	CASSLVGSVNTEAFF	TGCGCCAGCAGCTTGGTGGGAAGCGTTAACACTGAAGCTTTCTTT
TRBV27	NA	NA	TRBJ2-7	CASSLSGFSYEQYF	TGTGCCAGCAGTTTATCGGGCTTTTCCTACGAGCAGTACTTC
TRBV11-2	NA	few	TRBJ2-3	CASSLQSSYFTQYF	TGTGCCAGCAGCTTACAATCTAGCTACTTTACGCAGTATTTT
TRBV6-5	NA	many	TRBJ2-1	CASSYSPGSLTYNEQFF	TGTGCCAGCAGTTACTCCCCGGGGAGCCTCACCTACAATGAGCAGTTCTTC
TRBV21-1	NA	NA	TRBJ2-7	CASSKVVRDRRYEQYF	TGTGCCAGCAGCAAAGTCGTCCGGGACAGACGCTACGAGCAGTACTTC
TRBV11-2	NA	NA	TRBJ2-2	CASSLAGTYGELFF	TGTGCCAGCAGCTTAGCCGGGACGTACGGGGAGCTGTTTTTT
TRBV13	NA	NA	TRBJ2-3	CASSLSGANTDTQYF	TGTGCCAGCAGCTTGTCGGGGGCTAACACAGATACGCAGTATTTT
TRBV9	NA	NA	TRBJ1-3	CASSVGQYPFGNTIYF	TGTGCCAGCAGCGTAGGCCAGTATCCTTTTGGAAACACCATATATTTT
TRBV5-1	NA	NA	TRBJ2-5	CASSLDVAETQYF	TGCGCCAGCAGCTTGGACGTGGCAGAGACCCAGTACTTC
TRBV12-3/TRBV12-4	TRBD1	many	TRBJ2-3	CASSLMAGTGRFTQYF	TGTGCCAGCAGTTTAATGGCCGGGACAGGAAGGTTTACGCAGTATTTT
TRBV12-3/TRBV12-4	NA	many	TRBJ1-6	CASRLSVRGSPLHF	TGTGCCAGCAGGCTATCAGTCCGGGGTTCACCCCTCCACTTT
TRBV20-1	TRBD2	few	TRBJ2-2	CSARGTSGGHGELFF	TGCAGTGCTAGGGGGACTAGCGGGGGTCACGGGGAGCTGTTTTTT
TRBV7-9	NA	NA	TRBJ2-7	CATVLADEQYF	TGTGCCACCGTACTGGCGGACGAGCAGTACTTC
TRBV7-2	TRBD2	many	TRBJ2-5	CASSLGGGARETQYF	TGTGCCAGCAGCTTAGGGGGAGGGGCGCGGGAGACCCAGTACTTC
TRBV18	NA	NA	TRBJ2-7	CASSPGQRGCEQYF	TGTGCCAGCTCACCGGGACAAAGAGGGTGCGAGCAGTACTTC
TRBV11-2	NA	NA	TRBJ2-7	CASSLGGNSYEQYF	TGTGCCAGCAGCTTAGGAGGGAACTCCTACGAGCAGTACTTC
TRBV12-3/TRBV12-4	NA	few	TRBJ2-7	CASSPRTQSYEQYF	TGTGCCAGCAGTCCGAGGACCCAATCCTACGAGCAGTACTTC
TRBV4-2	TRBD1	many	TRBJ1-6	CASSQEGTGSSPLHF	TGTGCCAGCAGCCAAGAAGGGACAGGGAGCTCACCCCTCCACTTT
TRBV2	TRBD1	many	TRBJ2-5	CASADRGPPETQYF	TGTGCCAGCGCCGACAGGGGGCCCCCGGAGACCCAGTACTTC
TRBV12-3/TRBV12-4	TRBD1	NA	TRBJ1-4	CASSLARVPGQGREKLFF	TGTGCCAGCAGTTTAGCGAGGGTCCCGGGACAGGGGAGGGAAAAACTGTTTTTT
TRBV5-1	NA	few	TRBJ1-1	CASSLAAVNTMNTEAFF	TGCGCCAGCAGCTTGGCCGCGGTTAATACCATGAACACTGAAGCTTTCTTT
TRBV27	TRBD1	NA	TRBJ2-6	CASSPDRSGANVLTF	TGTGCCAGCAGCCCGGACAGGTCTGGGGCCAACGTCCTGACTTTC
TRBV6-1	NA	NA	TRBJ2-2	CASRTGAGANTGELFF	TGTGCCAGCAGGACCGGTGCGGGGGCCAACACCGGGGAGCTGTTTTTT
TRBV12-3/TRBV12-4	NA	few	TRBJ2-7	CASQGSHEQYF	TGTGCCAGTCAGGGGTCCCACGAGCAGTACTTC
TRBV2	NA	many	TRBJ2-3	CASSVSGHNTDTQYF	TGTGCCAGCAGTGTATCGGGGCATAACACAGATACGCAGTATTTT
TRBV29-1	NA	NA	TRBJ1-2	CSVGSNYGYTF	TGCAGCGTTGGGAGTAACTATGGCTACACCTTC
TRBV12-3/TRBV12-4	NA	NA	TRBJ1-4	CASTKGGGLNEKLFF	TGTGCCAGCACCAAAGGAGGGGGGTTAAATGAAAAACTGTTTTTT
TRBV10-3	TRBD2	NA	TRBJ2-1	CAISESAGLASYNEQFF	TGTGCCATCAGTGAGTCGGCGGGACTAGCGAGCTACAATGAGCAGTTCTTC
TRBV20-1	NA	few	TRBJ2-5	CSASKGGREVETQYF	TGCAGTGCTAGCAAAGGGGGGCGCGAGGTGGAGACCCAGTACTTC
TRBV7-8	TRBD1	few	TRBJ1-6	CASSLGTGAENSPLHF	TGTGCCAGCAGCTTAGGGACAGGGGCGGAAAATTCACCCCTCCACTTT
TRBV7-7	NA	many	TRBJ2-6	CASSPGGANVLTF	TGTGCCAGCAGCCCCGGTGGGGCCAACGTCCTGACTTTC
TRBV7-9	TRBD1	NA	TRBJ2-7	CASSLGRGHPYEQYF	TGTGCCAGCAGCTTAGGCAGGGGGCACCCCTACGAGCAGTACTTC